The 13 T cell receptor beta chains given below trace back to one sample, sequenced in a study of radiotherapy plus CTLA-4 blockade in lung cancer. The protocol was immunoSEQ multiplex PCR, while the TCRdb copy is restricted to in-frame clones and leaves out a portion. The profile shows 75,000 to 80,000 clones, 85% to 90% of them singletons. Sequenced material: peripheral blood, taken from a patient treated with radiotherapy plus ipilimumab. The receptors come from a human donor with non-small cell lung cancer who had stable disease on radiotherapy plus ipilimumab.

The rearrangement links TRBV6-1 to TRBJ1-2, with a possible D match to TRBD1 (6 bases). V was cut by 6 bases and J by 8 bases, with 13 bases left in between. The CDR3 extends over 12 amino acids. Germline assignment: CDR1 MNHNS and CDR2 SASEGT. CDR3 nucleotides: TGTGCCAGCAGGTTACAGGGTTCCGGCTACACCTTC. Its protein product is CASRLQGSGYTF.

V gene TRBV12-5 combines with J gene TRBJ2-7; the match to TRBD1 covers 10 bases. The trim removed 0 bases at V and 3 bases at J, leaving 2 bases unmatched. The length of the CDR3 is 15 residues. Germline V lookup: CDR1 LGHNT, CDR2 FRNRAP. CDR3 in DNA: TGTGCTAGTGGTTTGGTGGGGACAGGGGACTACGAGCAGTACTTC. It codes for CASGLVGTGDYEQYF.

The chain employs TRBV7-8 and TRBJ2-7; 7 bases line up with TRBD2. Germline values: CDR1 SGHVS, CDR2 FQNEAQ. This CDR3 has 17 residues. V lost 1 base, J lost 2 bases, and 11 bases stayed unmatched. The CDR3: CASSLGAQLANTYEQYF. CDR3 DNA sequence: TGTGCCAGCAGCTTAGGGGCCCAACTAGCGAACACCTACGAGCAGTACTTC. Filled out from reference TRBV7-8 and TRBJ2-7, the complete variable domain reads GAGVSQSPRYKVAKRGQDVALRCDPISGHVSLFWYQQALGQGPEFLTYFQNEAQLDKSGLPSDRFFAERPEGSVSTLKIQRTQQEDSAVYLCASSLGAQLANTYEQYFGPGTRLTVT.

This clone occurred a few times. This chain links TRBV28 with TRBJ2-7; D unresolved. Trimming stripped 4 bases from V and 4 bases from J, with 11 bases between. The germline V gene has CDR1 MDHEN and CDR2 SYDVKM. This CDR3 contains 13 residues. CDR3 residues: CASSSGPLYEQYF. CDR3 bases: TGTGCCAGCAGTTCCGGGCCGTTGTACGAGCAGTACTTC. Looking up the rest from reference TRBV28 and TRBJ2-7 gives the full variable domain: DVKVTQSSRYLVKRTGEKVFLECVQDMDHENMFWYRQDPGLGLRLIYFSYDVKMKEKGDIPEGYSVSREKKERFSLILESASTNQTSMYLCASSSGPLYEQYFGPGTRLTVT.

This clone appeared a single time. The chain is built from TRBV14 and TRBJ2-1; a possible D gene is TRBD2 (6 bases). V was cut by 1 base and J by 1 base, with 11 bases left in between. There are 16 residues in the CDR3. The germline V gene has CDR1 SGHDN and CDR2 FVKESK. Written as DNA, the CDR3 is TGTGCCAGCAGCCAAGTGGACGGGGGTTCCTACAATGAGCAGTTCTTC. Translated: CASSQVDGGSYNEQFF.

This clone was picked up one time. The rearrangement uses TRBV30 and TRBJ2-1, with D uncertain. The CDR3 loop spans 12 amino acids. Germline lookup yields CDR1 GTSNPN and CDR2 SVGIG (reference sequence). With 0 bases removed from V and 8 bases from J, the gap between germline ends came to 8 bases. This chain's CDR3 is CAWSVGSHEQFF. CDR3 in DNA: TGTGCCTGGAGTGTCGGGTCGCATGAGCAGTTCTTC. The full variable domain, with the rest looked up from reference TRBV30 and TRBJ2-1, is SQTIHQWPATLVQPVGSPLSLECTVEGTSNPNLYWYRQAAGRGLQLLFYSVGIGQISSEVPQNLSASRPQDRQFILSSKKLLLSDSGFYLCAWSVGSHEQFFGPGTRLTVL.

V is TRBV29-1 and J is TRBJ2-1; 10 bases line up with TRBD2. Trimming at V came to 7 bases and at J to 5 bases, leaving 5 bases not matched to a gene. Germline values: CDR1 SQVTM, CDR2 ANQGSEA. This CDR3 has 13 amino acids. The CDR3: CSGGLALNNEQFF. The CDR3 DNA is TGCAGCGGGGGACTAGCGTTGAACAATGAGCAGTTCTTC.

The chain carries TRBV5-1 and TRBJ2-7; unclear D gene. From germline, CDR1 is SGHRS and CDR2 YFSETQ. Trimming left V 0 bases short and J 3 bases short, with 10 bases between. This CDR3 comprises 14 residues. The CDR3 sequence: CASSLASTNYEQYF. CDR3 bases: TGCGCCAGCAGCTTGGCCTCGACGAACTACGAGCAGTACTTC.

The chain employs TRBV6-1 and TRBJ2-7; D remains unclear. CDR3 length: 12 amino acids. Trimming removed 2 bases from V and 4 bases from J, with 6 bases in between. Germline values: CDR1 MNHNS, CDR2 SASEGT. CDR3 DNA: TGTGCCAGCAGTGAAAGACAATACGAGCAGTACTTC. Encoded protein: CASSERQYEQYF.

V gene TRBV7-2 combines with J gene TRBJ2-5; 8 bases are a match to TRBD2. The J call is uncertain, as TRBJ2-7 better fits the DNA end. The CDR3 sequence is 14 residues long. Germline V lookup: CDR1 SGHTA, CDR2 FQGNSA. The CDR3 bases are TGTGCCAGCAGCTTCGGCGGGGGGTACTACGAGCAGTACTTC. Translated, it gives CASSFGGGYYEQYF.

The chain couples TRBV5-4 to TRBJ2-5; TRBD2 matches at 12 bases. The last part of the DNA fits TRBJ2-7 better; the J call may be wrong. Per germline, CDR1 SGHNT and CDR2 YYREEE (reference sequence). This CDR3 spans 16 amino acids. CDR3 nucleotide sequence: TGTGCCAGCAGCTTGGCCCTAGCGGGAGGGTCCTACGAGCAGTACTTC. It codes for CASSLALAGGSYEQYF.

V gene TRBV6-5 combines with J gene TRBJ2-7; 8 nucleotides match TRBD1. With 4 bases clipped from V and 3 bases from J, the junction kept 8 bases outside the gene matches. This CDR3 spans 15 amino acids. Germline CDR1 reads MNHEY; CDR2 reads SVGAGI. The CDR3, as DNA: TGTGCCAGCAGTTTCCCTACCGGGACAGGCTACGAGCAGTACTTC. This sequence encodes CASSFPTGTGYEQYF.

The V gene is TRBV19, the J gene TRBJ2-7; TRBD2 is a possible D gene (6 bases). Germline loops: CDR1 LNHDA, CDR2 SQIVND (reference sequence). The V and J ends lost 5 bases and 3 bases respectively, with 17 bases between them. The CDR3 is 15 residues long. CDR3 in amino acids: CASSPLGRENYEQYF. DNA for the CDR3: TGTGCCAGTAGTCCCCTGGGGCGGGAAAACTACGAGCAGTACTTC. The complete variable domain, with remaining parts taken from reference TRBV19 and TRBJ2-7, reads DGGITQSPKYLFRKEGQNVTLSCEQNLNHDAMYWYRQDPGQGLRLIYYSQIVNDFQKGDIAEGYSVSREKKESFPLTVTSAQKNPTAFYLCASSPLGRENYEQYFGPGTRLTVT.